This T cell receptor (beta chain) was identified in a study of blood T cell repertoires in COVID-19 (dated by TCRdb to the early 2020s). About the full investigation: Samples from collaborators originated in the United States, Italy and Spain and spanned both the acute and convalescent phases of COVID-19. Nearly every sample came with metadata listing a de-identified subject ID, COVID-19 status, age in years and sex. The material from the prospective study consisted of cDNA or gDNA derived from T cells, B-cell-depleted T cells, or PBMCs. Where available, HLA class I and class II types were obtained from metadata supplied by the sample provider rather than from assay-based typing. Samples came from the ongoing ImmuneRACE study (first 160 participants) plus 1,254 subjects from 6 global collaborators. The dataset comprised deeply sampled blood TCRbeta repertoires from subjects exposed to, actively infected with, or recovered from COVID-19. A freely available public database, intended as a resource for researchers studying the immune response to SARS-CoV-2, is where the repertoires were released. General findings and caveats noted by the study authors: The amount of clinical and demographic metadata varied by source and participant and was provided uncurated.

According to the germline V gene, CDR1 reads MNHEY and CDR2 reads SVGAGI. V loses 5 bases at its end and J loses 5 bases; junction bases beyond the gene matches: 7. There are 15 amino acids in the CDR3, from cysteine to phenylalanine inclusive. Kept here is only the CDR3 DNA, which spans 45 bases and is read in frame from base 1. Details on this clone: Its antigen is currently not known. No much larger clone is present one base from it, and per-base qualities are unavailable.

Participants in the prospective study were aged roughly 18 to 89 years, lived in 20 to 25 United States geographic areas, and enrolled through a virtual design. In the prospective study, participants were assigned to cohorts based on the clinical history participants reported in a screening survey and a study questionnaire. ImmuneRACE Cohort 3 recovered participants were defined by two consecutive negative NP/OP PCR tests, healthcare professional clearance, or symptom resolution. In the prospective study, whole blood, serum and a nasopharyngeal or oropharyngeal swab were collected from each participant by mobile phlebotomists. Additional blood draws and questionnaires over an approximately 2-month period could optionally be provided by prospective study participants. Blood samples from the prospective study were shipped frozen or at room temperature prior to DNA extraction. The immunoSEQ Assay, a bias-controlled multiplex PCR, was used to amplify TCRbeta CDR3 regions from genomic DNA. Regarding the original processing steps: Nucleated cell counts per sample were estimated from amplification of reference gene primers within the assay. To quantify the absolute abundance of each unique TCRbeta CDR3 rearrangement, sequence reads were collapsed and filtered. For each sample, productive Simpson clonality was calculated as the square root of Simpson's diversity index over productive rearrangements. TCRdb provides this immuneACCESS table in a form limited to in-frame rearrangements. Some clones are lacking; in checked studies, under half of them reflect an unresolved V gene, and why the rest are absent is not known. V and J calls and clone size follow that table, whereas D and trimming were derived from the DNA. Recorded for this sample are about 380,000 clones; 88% of them occurred a single time. About 1.1% of the sample lies in the top ten.

The V and J genes are TRBV6-5 and TRBJ2-5; TRBD1 lines up with 11 middle nucleotides. Sequenced material: PBMCs or T cells enriched from blood (not recorded which). The origin of this receptor is a woman younger than 35 who had recovered from COVID-19. The CDR3: CASSRGDRGTETQYF. The DNA is as follows: TGTGCCAGCAGTCGAGGGGACAGGGGGACGGAGACCCAGTACTTC.